These 8 T cell receptor beta chains were all obtained from the same sample, sequenced in a study of T cell responses to AZD1222 COVID-19 vaccine. TCRdb's copy holds only in-frame clones and misses some; the assay was immunoSEQ multiplex PCR. The sample has approximately 100,000 clones, about 87% seen once. This specimen was peripheral blood, taken on day 0 of AZD1222 vaccination. These receptors came from an adult in good health.

The chain couples TRBV25-1 to TRBJ1-6, with unresolved D. With 4 bases removed from V and 7 bases from J, the gap between germline ends came to 14 bases. CDR3 size: 15 residues. Germline CDR1 and CDR2: MGHDK and SYGVNS. CDR3 amino acids: CASSGHQGWNSPLHF. CDR3 bases: TGTGCCAGCAGTGGCCACCAAGGGTGGAATTCACCCCTCCACTTT.

This rearrangement joins TRBV6-2 or TRBV6-3 to TRBJ2-1, with D perhaps matching TRBD1 (5 bases). Germline CDR1 and CDR2: MNHEY and SVGEGT. This CDR3 has 11 residues. V shed 2 bases and J shed 12 bases, with 8 bases lying between them. The CDR3 is CASSYTGGQFF. As DNA, the CDR3 is TGTGCCAGCAGTTACACAGGTGGGCAGTTCTTC.

J is TRBJ2-7 and V is TRBV18; 11 bases match TRBD1. The CDR3 sequence is 13 residues long. Germline V lookup: CDR1 KGHSH, CDR2 LQKENI. V dropped 5 bases and J dropped 3; count of bases not matched to a gene: 0. The CDR3 DNA is TGTGCCAGCTCAGGGACAGGGGGCTACGAGCAGTACTTC. Translating gives CASSGTGGYEQYF.

In this sample, this clone turned up once. This rearrangement joins TRBV11-1 to TRBJ2-5; D uncertain. Germline V lookup: CDR1 SGHAT, CDR2 FQDESV (reference sequence). V was trimmed by 8 bases and J by 2 bases, leaving 9 bases between them. CDR3 length: 12 residues. In DNA, the CDR3 is TGTGCCAGCCGGGCGATTCAAGAGACCCAGTACTTC. Translating gives CASRAIQETQYF.

The chain links TRBV7-2 to TRBJ2-1; D is uncertain. Germline CDR1 reads SGHTA; CDR2 reads FQGNSA. The germline V and J ends were trimmed by 1 base and 15 bases, with 13 bases remaining between them. The length of the CDR3 is 12 residues. The CDR3 is CASSLGTGRLFF. CDR3 coding DNA: TGTGCCAGCAGCTTAGGCACTGGCAGGCTGTTCTTC.

The CDR3 here is CASSLGASDEQYF. CDR3 nucleotides: TGCGCCAGCAGCTTGGGGGCTAGCGACGAGCAGTACTTC. This chain connects TRBV5-1 to TRBJ2-7; D possibly corresponds to TRBD2 (6 bases). CDR1 and CDR2 (germline): SGHRS, YFSETQ. CDR3 size: 13 residues. The V and J ends lost 0 bases and 5 bases respectively, with 9 bases between them.

The rearrangement joins TRBV25-1 to TRBJ1-1; TRBD1 is a possible D gene (6 bases). The CDR3 covers 14 residues. Germline V lookup: CDR1 MGHDK, CDR2 SYGVNS. With 4 bases removed from V and 0 bases from J, the gap between germline ends came to 9 bases. The DNA of the CDR3 is TGTGCCAGCAGTGGGGGGGCAATGAACACTGAAGCTTTCTTT. As protein: CASSGGAMNTEAFF.

This clone was observed a single time. As DNA, the CDR3 is TGTGCCAGCAGCCCTTTTACCGGGACAGGCTACACCGGGGAGCTGTTTTTT. Translation gives CASSPFTGTGYTGELFF. The chain combines TRBV4-2 with TRBJ2-2; TRBD1 agrees at 8 bases. The CDR3 totals 17 residues. Unmatched junction bases numbered 10, after V lost 4 bases and J lost 3 bases. The germline V gene has CDR1 LGHNA and CDR2 YNFKEQ.